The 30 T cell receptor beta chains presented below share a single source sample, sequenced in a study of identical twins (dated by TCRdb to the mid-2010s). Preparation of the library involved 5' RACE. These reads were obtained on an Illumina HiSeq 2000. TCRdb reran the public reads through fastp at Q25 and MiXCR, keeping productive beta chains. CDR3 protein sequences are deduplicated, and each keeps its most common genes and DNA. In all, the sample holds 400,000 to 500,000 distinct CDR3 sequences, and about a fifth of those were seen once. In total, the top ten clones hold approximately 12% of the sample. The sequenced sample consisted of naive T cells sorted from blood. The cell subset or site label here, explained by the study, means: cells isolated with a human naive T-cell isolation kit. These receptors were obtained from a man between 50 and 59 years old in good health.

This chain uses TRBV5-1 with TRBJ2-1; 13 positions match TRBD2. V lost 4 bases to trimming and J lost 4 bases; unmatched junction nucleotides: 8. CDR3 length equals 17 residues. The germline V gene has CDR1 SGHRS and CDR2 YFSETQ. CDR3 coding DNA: TGCGCCAGCAGCCCATGGACTAGCGGGAGTCAGTACAATGAGCAGTTCTTC. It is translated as CASSPWTSGSQYNEQFF.

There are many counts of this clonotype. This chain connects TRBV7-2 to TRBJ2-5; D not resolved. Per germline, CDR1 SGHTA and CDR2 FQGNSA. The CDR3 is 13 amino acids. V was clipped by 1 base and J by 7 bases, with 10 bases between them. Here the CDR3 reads CASSLERMGTQYF. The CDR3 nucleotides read TGTGCCAGCAGCTTAGAAAGAATGGGGACCCAGTACTTC.

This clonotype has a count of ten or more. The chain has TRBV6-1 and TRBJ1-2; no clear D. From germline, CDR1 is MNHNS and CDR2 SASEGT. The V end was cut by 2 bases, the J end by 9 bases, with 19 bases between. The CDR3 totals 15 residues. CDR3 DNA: TGTGCCAGCAGTGAATTAAGAACCTCGGGAGGTAGCTACACCTTC. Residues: CASSELRTSGGSYTF.

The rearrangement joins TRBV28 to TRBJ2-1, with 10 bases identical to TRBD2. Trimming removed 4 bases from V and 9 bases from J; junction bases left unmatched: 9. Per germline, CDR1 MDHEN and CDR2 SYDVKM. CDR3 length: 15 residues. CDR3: CASSSSAGGRIEQFF. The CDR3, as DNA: TGTGCCAGCAGTTCCTCAGCGGGAGGGCGTATTGAGCAGTTCTTC.

The chain's CDR3 is CASSWKWTSGTGRETQYF. CDR3 in DNA: TGTGCCAGCAGTTGGAAGTGGACTAGCGGAACCGGAAGGGAGACCCAGTACTTC. The rearrangement links TRBV6-5 to TRBJ2-5; 10 bases align to TRBD2. With V trimmed by 4 bases and J by 5 bases, 16 bases remained unmatched. The CDR3 has 18 amino acids. The germline V gene has CDR1 MNHEY and CDR2 SVGAGI.

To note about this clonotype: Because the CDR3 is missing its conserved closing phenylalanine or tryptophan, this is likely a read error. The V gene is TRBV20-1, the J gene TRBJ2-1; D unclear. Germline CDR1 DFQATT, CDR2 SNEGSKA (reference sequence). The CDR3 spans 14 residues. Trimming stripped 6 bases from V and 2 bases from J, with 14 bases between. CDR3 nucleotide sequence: TGCAGTGCATTACCGGCAAAGACCTACAATGAGCAGTTCCTC. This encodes CSALPAKTYNEQFL.

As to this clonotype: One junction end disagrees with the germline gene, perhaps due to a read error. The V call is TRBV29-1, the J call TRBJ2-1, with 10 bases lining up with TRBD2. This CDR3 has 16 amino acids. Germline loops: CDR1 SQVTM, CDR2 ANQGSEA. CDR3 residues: CSVERTSGTSYTEQFF. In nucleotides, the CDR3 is TGCAGCGTTGAACGAACTAGCGGGACCTCCTACACTGAGCAGTTCTTC.

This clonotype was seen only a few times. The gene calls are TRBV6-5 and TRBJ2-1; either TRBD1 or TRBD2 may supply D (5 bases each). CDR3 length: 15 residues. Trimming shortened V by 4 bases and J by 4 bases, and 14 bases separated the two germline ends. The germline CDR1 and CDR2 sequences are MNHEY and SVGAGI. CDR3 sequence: CASSSQGRPYNEQFF. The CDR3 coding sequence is TGTGCCAGCAGTTCCCAGGGACGGCCGTACAATGAGCAGTTCTTC.

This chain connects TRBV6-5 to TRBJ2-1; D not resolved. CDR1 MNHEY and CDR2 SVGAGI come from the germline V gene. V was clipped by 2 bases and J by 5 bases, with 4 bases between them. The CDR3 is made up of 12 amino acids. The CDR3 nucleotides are TGTGCCAGCAGTTACATCCACAATGAGCAGTTCTTC. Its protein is CASSYIHNEQFF.

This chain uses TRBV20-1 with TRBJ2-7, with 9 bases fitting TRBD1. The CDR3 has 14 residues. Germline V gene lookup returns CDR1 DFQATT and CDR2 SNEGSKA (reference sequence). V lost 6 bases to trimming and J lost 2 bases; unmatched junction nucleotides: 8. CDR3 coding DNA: TGCAGTGCGTCTCCGGGACAGGGTCCCTACGAGCAGTACTTC. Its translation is CSASPGQGPYEQYF.

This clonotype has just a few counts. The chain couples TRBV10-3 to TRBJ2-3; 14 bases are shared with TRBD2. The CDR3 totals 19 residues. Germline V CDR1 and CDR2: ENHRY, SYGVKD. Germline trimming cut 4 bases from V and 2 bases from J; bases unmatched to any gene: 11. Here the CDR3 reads CAISGGTGTSGGPTDTQYF. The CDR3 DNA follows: TGTGCCATCAGTGGGGGAACCGGGACTAGCGGGGGACCCACAGATACGCAGTATTTT.

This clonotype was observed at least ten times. CDR3 DNA sequence: TGTGCCATCAAGACCGGGACAGGGACCGGGGAGCTGTTTTTT. It encodes CAIKTGTGTGELFF. This chain uses TRBV10-3 with TRBJ2-2; TRBD1 aligns across 9 bases. Germline V lookup: CDR1 ENHRY, CDR2 SYGVKD. V gave up 7 bases and J gave up 5 bases; unmatched junction bases: 5. There are 14 residues in the CDR3.

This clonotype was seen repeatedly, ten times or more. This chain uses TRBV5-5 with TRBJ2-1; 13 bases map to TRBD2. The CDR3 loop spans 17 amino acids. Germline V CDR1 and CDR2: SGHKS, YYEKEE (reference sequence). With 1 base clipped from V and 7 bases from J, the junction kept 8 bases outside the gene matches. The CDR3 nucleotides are TGTGCCAGCAGCTTGACACTAGCGGGGGGGCCGAGAAATGAGCAGTTCTTC. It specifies CASSLTLAGGPRNEQFF.

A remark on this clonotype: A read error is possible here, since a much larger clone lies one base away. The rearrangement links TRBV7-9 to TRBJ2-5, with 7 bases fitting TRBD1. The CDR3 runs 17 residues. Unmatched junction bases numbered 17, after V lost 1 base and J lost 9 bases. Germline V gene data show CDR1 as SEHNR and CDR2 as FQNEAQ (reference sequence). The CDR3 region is CASSLGFRDRVYEAQYF. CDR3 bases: TGTGCCAGCAGCTTAGGATTCCGAGACAGGGTGTATGAGGCCCAGTACTTC.

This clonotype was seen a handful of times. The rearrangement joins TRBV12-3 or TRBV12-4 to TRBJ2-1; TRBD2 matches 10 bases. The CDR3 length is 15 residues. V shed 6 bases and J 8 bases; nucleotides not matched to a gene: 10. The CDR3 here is CASSAGAGGLDEQFF. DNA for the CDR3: TGTGCCAGCAGCGCAGGAGCGGGGGGGCTCGATGAGCAGTTCTTC.

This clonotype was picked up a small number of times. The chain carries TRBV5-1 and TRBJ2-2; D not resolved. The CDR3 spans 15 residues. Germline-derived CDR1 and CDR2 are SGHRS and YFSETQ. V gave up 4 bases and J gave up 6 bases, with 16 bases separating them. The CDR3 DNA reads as TGCGCCAGCAGCACCACGACATCCGGCCCCGGGGAGCTGTTTTTT. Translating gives CASSTTTSGPGELFF.

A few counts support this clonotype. CDR3 DNA sequence: TGTGCCAGCAGTTTGGACAGGTACTATGGCTACACCTTC. The encoded protein is CASSLDRYYGYTF. The chain recombines TRBV27 with TRBJ1-2; TRBD1 aligns across 7 bases. Germline-derived CDR1 and CDR2 are MNHEY and SMNVEV (reference sequence). Trimming took 3 bases from V and 3 from J; bases not matched to a gene: 1. The CDR3 consists of 13 residues.

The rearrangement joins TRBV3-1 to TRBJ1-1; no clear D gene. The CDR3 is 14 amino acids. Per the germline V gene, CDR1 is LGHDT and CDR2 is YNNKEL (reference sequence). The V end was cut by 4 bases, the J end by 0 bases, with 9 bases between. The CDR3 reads CASSRGRMNTEAFF. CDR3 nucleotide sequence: TGTGCCAGCAGCCGCGGCAGGATGAACACTGAAGCTTTCTTT. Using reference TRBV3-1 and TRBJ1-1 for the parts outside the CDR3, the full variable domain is DTAVSQTPKYLVTQMGNDKSIKCEQNLGHDTMYWYKQDSKKFLKIMFSYNNKELIINETVPNRFSPKSPDKAHLNLHINSLELGDSAVYFCASSRGRMNTEAFFGQGTRLTVV.

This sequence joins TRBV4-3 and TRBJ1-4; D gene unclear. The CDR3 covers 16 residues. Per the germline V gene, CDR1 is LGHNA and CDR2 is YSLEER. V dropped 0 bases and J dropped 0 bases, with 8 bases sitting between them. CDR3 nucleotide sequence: TGCGCCAGCAGCCAAGATCGGCAGACAACTAATGAAAAACTGTTTTTT. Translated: CASSQDRQTTNEKLFF.

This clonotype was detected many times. Written as DNA, the CDR3 is TGCAGCGTTCGAGTTGAGGCTGAGGCCAAAAACATTCAGTACTTC. This encodes CSVRVEAEAKNIQYF. J is TRBJ2-4 and V is TRBV29-1; D ambiguous. V shed 5 bases and J shed 1 base, with 15 bases lying between them. The length of the CDR3 is 15 residues. Looked up from germline, CDR1 is SQVTM and CDR2 is ANQGSEA.

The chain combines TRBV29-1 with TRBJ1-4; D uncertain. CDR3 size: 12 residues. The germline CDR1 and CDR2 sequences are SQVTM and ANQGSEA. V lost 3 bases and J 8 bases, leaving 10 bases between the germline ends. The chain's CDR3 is CSVDSGREKLFF. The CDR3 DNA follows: TGCAGCGTTGATTCCGGGAGGGAAAAACTGTTTTTT. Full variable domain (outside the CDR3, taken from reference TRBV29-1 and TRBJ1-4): SAVISQKPSRDICQRGTSLTIQCQVDSQVTMMFWYRQQPGQSLTLIATANQGSEATYESGFVIDKFPISRPNLTFSTLTVSNMSPEDSSIYLCSVDSGREKLFFGSGTQLSVL.

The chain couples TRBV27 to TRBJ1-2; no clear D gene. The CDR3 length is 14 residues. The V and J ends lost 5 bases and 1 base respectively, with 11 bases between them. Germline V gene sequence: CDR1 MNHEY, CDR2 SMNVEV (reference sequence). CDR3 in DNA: TGTGCCAGCAGTCCTAATGGGAATAACTATGGCTACACCTTC. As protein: CASSPNGNNYGYTF.

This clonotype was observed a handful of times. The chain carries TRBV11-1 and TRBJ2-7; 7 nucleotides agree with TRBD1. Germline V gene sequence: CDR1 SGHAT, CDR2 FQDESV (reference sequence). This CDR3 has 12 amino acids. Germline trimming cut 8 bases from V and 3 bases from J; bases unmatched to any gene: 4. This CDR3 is CASRGQSYEQYF. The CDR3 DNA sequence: TGTGCCAGCCGGGGACAGAGCTACGAGCAGTACTTC.

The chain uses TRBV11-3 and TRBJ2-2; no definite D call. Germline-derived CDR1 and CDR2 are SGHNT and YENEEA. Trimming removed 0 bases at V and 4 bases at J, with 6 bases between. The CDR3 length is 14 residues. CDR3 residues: CASSLDGSTGELFF. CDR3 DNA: TGTGCCAGCAGCTTAGACGGAAGCACCGGGGAGCTGTTTTTT.

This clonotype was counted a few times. DNA of the CDR3: TGCAGCGGAGATACGCAGTATTTT. Translating gives CSGDTQYF. V and J are TRBV29-1 and TRBJ2-3, with D unclear. Trimming removed 7 bases from V and 5 bases from J, with 1 base in between. The CDR3 totals 8 residues. Germline values: CDR1 SQVTM, CDR2 ANQGSEA.

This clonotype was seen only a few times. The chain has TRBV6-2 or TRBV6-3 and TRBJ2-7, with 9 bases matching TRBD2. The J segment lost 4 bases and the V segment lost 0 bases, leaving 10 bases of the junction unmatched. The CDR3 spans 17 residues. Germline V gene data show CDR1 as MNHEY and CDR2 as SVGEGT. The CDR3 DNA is TGTGCCAGCAGTTACTCGATGCGCGCGGGAGGGCTGTACGAGCAGTACTTC. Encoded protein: CASSYSMRAGGLYEQYF.

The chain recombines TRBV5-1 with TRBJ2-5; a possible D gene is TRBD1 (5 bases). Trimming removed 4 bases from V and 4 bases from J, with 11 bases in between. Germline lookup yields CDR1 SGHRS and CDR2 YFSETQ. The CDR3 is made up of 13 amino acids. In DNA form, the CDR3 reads TGCGCCAGCAGCATAAGACAGAGAGAGACCCAGTACTTC. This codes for CASSIRQRETQYF.

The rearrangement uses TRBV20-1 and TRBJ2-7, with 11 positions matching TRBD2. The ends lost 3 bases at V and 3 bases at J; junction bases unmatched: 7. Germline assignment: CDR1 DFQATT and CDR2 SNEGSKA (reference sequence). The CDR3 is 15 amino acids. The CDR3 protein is CSASALGTSGYEQYF. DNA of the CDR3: TGCAGTGCTAGCGCTTTAGGGACTAGCGGCTACGAGCAGTACTTC.

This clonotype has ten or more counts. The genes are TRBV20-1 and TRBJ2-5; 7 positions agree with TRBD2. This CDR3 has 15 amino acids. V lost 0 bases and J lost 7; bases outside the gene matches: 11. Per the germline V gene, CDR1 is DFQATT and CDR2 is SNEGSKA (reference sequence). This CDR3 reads CSAREGGSGIVTQYF. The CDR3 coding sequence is TGCAGTGCTAGAGAAGGCGGCAGCGGGATTGTGACCCAGTACTTC.

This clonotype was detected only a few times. CDR3 amino acids: CSVENYRDTRYEQYF. The DNA of the CDR3 is TGCAGCGTTGAAAATTACCGGGACACCCGTTACGAGCAGTACTTC. The V gene is TRBV29-1, the J gene TRBJ2-7; D possibly corresponds to TRBD1 (6 bases). Between the trimmed V and J ends, which lost 2 bases and 4 bases, there was a span of 18 bases. Germline V gene sequence: CDR1 SQVTM, CDR2 ANQGSEA. This CDR3 comprises 15 residues.